This T cell receptor beta chain was recorded in a study of metastatic and nonmetastatic thyroid tumors. With MiXCR, TCRdb called clones anew from the PCR reads. The profile shows about 15,000 clones, about 35% of them singletons. All patients reached thyroid surgery having received no treatment beforehand. Unmatched junction bases numbered 7, after V lost 10 bases and J lost 7 bases. Germline V gene lookup returns CDR1 MDHEN and CDR2 SYDVKM. The CDR3 extends over 12 amino acids. This clone was seen more than once but under ten times. Sequenced sample: tumor tissue. The rearrangement uses TRBV28 and TRBJ2-5; 9 bases match TRBD1. The TCR was taken from a male donor with papillary thyroid cancer or a benign thyroid nodule (not recorded which). Some clones in this sample may be carry-over from other donors' samples. The CDR3 DNA is TGTGCCATTCACAGGGGGCAGGGGACCCAGTACTTC. It encodes CAIHRGQGTQYF.